The 3 T cell receptor beta chains given below trace back to one sample, sequenced in a study of cytomegalovirus exposure and HLA in healthy donors. The PCR was carried out with 60 Vbeta primers and 13 Jbeta primers. Assay: immunoSEQ multiplex PCR; the TCRdb copy retains only in-frame clones and omits some. Of tens of thousands of clones listed, 65% to 75% were seen once; the top ten hold approximately 7.6%. What was sequenced was PBMCs. The receptors stem from a man in his forties in good health and CMV-seropositive.

The rearrangement uses TRBV2 and TRBJ1-5; maybe TRBD1 (6 bases). Germline V gene sequence: CDR1 SNHLY, CDR2 FYNNEI. This CDR3 contains 15 residues. V was pared by 8 bases and J by 0 bases, with 14 bases between. The CDR3 spells CASQGQILSNQPQHF. In nucleotides, the CDR3 is TGTGCCAGCCAGGGGCAGATACTTAGCAATCAGCCCCAGCATTTT. Together with reference TRBV2 and TRBJ1-5, the CDR3 gives the full variable domain: EPEVTQTPSHQVTQMGQEVILRCVPISNHLYFYWYRQILGQKVEFLVSFYNNEISEKSEIFDDQFSVERPDGSNFTLKIRSTKLEDSAMYFCASQGQILSNQPQHFGDGTRLSIL.

The chain links TRBV6-5 to TRBJ2-7; 8 positions agree with TRBD2. The CDR3 is made up of 12 amino acids. Germline V lookup: CDR1 MNHEY, CDR2 SVGAGI. V lost 5 bases and J lost 6; bases outside the gene matches: 3. CDR3 in amino acids: CASSRGGSEQYF. The CDR3 DNA is TGTGCCAGCAGTCGCGGGGGGAGCGAGCAGTACTTC.

The chain is built from TRBV19 and TRBJ1-5, with D maybe TRBD1 (5 bases). The CDR3 loop spans 13 amino acids. Germline-derived CDR1 and CDR2 are LNHDA and SQIVND (reference sequence). Trimming cost V 10 bases and J 0 bases, with 10 bases left between them. The CDR3 reads CATTGHSNQPQHF. The CDR3 DNA reads as TGTGCCACCACAGGTCATAGCAATCAGCCCCAGCATTTT.